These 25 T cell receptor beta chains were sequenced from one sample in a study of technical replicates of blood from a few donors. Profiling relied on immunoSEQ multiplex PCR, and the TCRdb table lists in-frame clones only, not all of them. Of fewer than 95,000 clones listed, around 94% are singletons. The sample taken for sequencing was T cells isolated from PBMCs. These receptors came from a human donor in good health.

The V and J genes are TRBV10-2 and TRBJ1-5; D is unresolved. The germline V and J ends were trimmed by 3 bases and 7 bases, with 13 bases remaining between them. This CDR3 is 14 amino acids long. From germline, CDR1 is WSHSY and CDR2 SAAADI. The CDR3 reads CASSDGLTRQPQHF. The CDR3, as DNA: TGCGCCAGCAGTGATGGATTGACAAGGCAGCCCCAGCATTTT.

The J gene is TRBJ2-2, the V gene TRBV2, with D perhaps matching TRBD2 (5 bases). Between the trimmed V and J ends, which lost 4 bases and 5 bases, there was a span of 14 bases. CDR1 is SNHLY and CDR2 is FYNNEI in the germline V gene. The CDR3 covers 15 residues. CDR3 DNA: TGTGCCAGCAGTGGATATTTAGGAGGAACCGGGGAGCTGTTTTTT. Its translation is CASSGYLGGTGELFF.

Written as DNA, the CDR3 is TGTGCCAGCAGCGGGGCAGGAGACACAGATACGCAGTATTTT. Residues: CASSGAGDTDTQYF. V is TRBV5-6 and J is TRBJ2-3; D may be TRBD1 (5 bases). The CDR3 consists of 14 residues. Per the germline V gene, CDR1 is SGHDT and CDR2 is YYEEEE. V was cut by 4 bases and J by 2 bases, with 11 bases left in between. Drawing the rest from reference TRBV5-6 and TRBJ2-3, the complete variable domain is DAGVTQSPTHLIKTRGQQVTLRCSPKSGHDTVSWYQQALGQGPQFIFQYYEEEERQRGNFPDRFSGHQFPNYSSELNVNALLLGDSALYLCASSGAGDTDTQYFGPGTRLTVL.

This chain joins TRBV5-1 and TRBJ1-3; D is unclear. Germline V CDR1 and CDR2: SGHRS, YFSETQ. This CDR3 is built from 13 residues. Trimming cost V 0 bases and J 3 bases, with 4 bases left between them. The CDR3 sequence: CASSLAVGNTIYF. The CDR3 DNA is TGCGCCAGCAGCTTGGCCGTTGGAAACACCATATATTTT.

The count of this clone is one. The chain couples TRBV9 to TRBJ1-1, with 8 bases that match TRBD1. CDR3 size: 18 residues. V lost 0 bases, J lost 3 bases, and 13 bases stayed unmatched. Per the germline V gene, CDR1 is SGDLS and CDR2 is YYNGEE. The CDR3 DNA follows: TGTGCCAGCAGCGTAGCCTTGGACAGGGTAGAGTTGTACACTGAAGCTTTCTTT. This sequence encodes CASSVALDRVELYTEAFF.

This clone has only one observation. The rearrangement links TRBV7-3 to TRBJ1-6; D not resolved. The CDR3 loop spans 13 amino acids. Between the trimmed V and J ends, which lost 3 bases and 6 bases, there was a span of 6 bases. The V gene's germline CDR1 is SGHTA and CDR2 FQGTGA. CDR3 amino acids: CASSLSSNSPLHF. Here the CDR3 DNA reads TGTGCCAGCAGCTTGTCGAGTAATTCACCCCTCCACTTT. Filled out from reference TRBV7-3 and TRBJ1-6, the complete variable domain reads GAGVSQTPSNKVTEKGKYVELRCDPISGHTALYWYRQSLGQGPEFLIYFQGTGAADDSGLPNDRFFAVRPEGSVSTLKIQRTERGDSAVYLCASSLSSNSPLHFGNGTRLTVT.

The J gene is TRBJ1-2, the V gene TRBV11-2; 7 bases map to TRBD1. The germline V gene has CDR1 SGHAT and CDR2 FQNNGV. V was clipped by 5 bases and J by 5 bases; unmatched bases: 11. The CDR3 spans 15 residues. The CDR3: CASSPLQGPFYGYTF. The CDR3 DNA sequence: TGTGCCAGCAGCCCGCTACAGGGGCCTTTTTATGGCTACACCTTC.

In DNA, the CDR3 is TGTGCCAGCAGCTTGCGGTACGAGCAGTACTTC. Protein product: CASSLRYEQYF. The chain couples TRBV5-6 to TRBJ2-7; D is ambiguous. The V and J ends lost 1 base and 4 bases respectively, with 3 bases between them. Germline V CDR1 and CDR2: SGHDT, YYEEEE. The CDR3 loop spans 11 amino acids.

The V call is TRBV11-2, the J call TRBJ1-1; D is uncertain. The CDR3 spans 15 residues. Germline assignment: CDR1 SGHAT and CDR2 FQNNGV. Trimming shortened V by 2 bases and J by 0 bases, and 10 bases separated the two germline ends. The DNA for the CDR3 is TGTGCCAGCAGCTTAATTACGGGTATGAACACTGAAGCTTTCTTT. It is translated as CASSLITGMNTEAFF.

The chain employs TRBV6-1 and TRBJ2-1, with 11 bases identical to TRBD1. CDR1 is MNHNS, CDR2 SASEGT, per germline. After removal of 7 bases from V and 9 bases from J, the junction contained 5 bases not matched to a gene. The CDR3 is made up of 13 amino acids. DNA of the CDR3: TGTGCCAGCAAGGGACAGGGGGGGGGTGAGCAGTTCTTC. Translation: CASKGQGGGEQFF.

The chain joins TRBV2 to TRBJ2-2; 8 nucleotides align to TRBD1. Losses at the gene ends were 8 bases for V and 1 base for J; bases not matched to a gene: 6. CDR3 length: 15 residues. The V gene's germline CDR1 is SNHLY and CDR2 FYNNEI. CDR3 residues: CASYPGGLNTGELFF. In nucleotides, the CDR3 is TGTGCCAGCTACCCAGGGGGCTTGAACACCGGGGAGCTGTTTTTT.

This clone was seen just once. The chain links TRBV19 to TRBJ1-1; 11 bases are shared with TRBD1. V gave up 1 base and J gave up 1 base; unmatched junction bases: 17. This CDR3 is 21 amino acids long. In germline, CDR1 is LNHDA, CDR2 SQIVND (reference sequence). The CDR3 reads CASSIGRAGGQGAGANTEAFF. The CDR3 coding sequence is TGTGCCAGTAGTATAGGACGGGCCGGTGGACAGGGGGCCGGAGCGAACACTGAAGCTTTCTTT.

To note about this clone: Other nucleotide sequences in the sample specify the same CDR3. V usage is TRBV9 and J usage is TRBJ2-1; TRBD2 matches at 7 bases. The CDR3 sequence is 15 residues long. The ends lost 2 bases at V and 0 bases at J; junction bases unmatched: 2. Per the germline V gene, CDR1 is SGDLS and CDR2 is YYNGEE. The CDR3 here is CASSVGGGSYNEQFF. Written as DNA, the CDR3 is TGTGCCAGCAGCGTGGGGGGGGGCTCCTACAATGAGCAGTTCTTC.

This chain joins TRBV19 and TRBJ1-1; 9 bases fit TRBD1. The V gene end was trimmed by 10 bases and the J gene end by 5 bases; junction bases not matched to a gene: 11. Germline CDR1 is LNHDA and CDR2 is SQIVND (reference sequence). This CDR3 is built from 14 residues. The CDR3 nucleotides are TGTGCCACCCGGACAGGGGAACTGGGGACTGAAGCTTTCTTT. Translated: CATRTGELGTEAFF. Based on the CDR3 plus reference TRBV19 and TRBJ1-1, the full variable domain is DGGITQSPKYLFRKEGQNVTLSCEQNLNHDAMYWYRQDPGQGLRLIYYSQIVNDFQKGDIAEGYSVSREKKESFPLTVTSAQKNPTAFYLCATRTGELGTEAFFGQGTRLTVV.

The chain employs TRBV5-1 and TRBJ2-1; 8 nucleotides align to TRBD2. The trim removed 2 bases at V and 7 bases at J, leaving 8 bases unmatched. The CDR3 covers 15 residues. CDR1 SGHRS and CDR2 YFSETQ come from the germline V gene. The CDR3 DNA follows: TGCGCCAGCAGCTTCGGAGCGGGAGAAAGTAATGAGCAGTTCTTC. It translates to CASSFGAGESNEQFF.

The CDR3 DNA follows: TGTGCCAGCAGTGTGATGAGCGGTCAGCCCCAGCATTTT. Amino acid sequence: CASSVMSGQPQHF. The chain combines TRBV6-4 with TRBJ1-5; unclear D gene. The V end lost 4 bases, the J end lost 6 bases, and 10 bases lay between the germline ends. The CDR3 loop spans 13 amino acids. Germline assignment: CDR1 MRHNA and CDR2 SNTAGT.

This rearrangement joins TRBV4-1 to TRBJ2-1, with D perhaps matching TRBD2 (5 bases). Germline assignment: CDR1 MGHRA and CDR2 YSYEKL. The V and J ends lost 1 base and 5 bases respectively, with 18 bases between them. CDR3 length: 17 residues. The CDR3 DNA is TGCGCCAGCAGCCAAGGACGGAGGACCTTCGCAGACAATGAGCAGTTCTTC. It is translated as CASSQGRRTFADNEQFF.

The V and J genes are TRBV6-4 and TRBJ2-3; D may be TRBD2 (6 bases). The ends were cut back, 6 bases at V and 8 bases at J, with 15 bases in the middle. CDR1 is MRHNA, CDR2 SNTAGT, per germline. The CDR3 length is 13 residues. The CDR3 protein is CASSVEEGGTQYF. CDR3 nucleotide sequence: TGTGCCAGCAGCGTCGAGGAGGGTGGTACGCAGTATTTT.

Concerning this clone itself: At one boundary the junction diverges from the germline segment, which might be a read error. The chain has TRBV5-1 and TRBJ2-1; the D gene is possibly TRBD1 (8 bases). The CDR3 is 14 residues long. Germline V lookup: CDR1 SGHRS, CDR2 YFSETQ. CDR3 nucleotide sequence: TGCGCCAGCAGCTCATCGACCTACAGGGGGGGAGGGATCTTC. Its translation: CASSSSTYRGGGIF.

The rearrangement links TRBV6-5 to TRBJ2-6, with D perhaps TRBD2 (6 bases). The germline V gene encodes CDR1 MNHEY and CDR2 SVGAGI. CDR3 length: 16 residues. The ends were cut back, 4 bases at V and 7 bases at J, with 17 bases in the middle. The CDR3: CASSSTIWRGANVLTF. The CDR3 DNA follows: TGTGCCAGCAGTTCCACCATCTGGAGGGGCGCCAACGTCCTGACTTTC.

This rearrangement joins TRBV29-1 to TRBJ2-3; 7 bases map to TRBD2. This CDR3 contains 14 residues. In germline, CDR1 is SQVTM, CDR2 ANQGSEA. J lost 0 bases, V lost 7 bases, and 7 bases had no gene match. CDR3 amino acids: CSGSRRESTDTQYF. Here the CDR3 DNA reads TGCAGCGGCTCCAGGCGGGAGAGCACAGATACGCAGTATTTT.

The chain's CDR3 is CASSYSGGGDYGYTF. The CDR3 bases are TGTGCCAGCAGTTACTCGGGGGGGGGCGACTATGGCTACACCTTC. The chain has TRBV6-5 and TRBJ1-2; maybe TRBD1 (6 bases). The V end lost 0 bases, the J end lost 3 bases, and 11 bases lay between the germline ends. The CDR3 consists of 15 residues. The germline V gene encodes CDR1 MNHEY and CDR2 SVGAGI.

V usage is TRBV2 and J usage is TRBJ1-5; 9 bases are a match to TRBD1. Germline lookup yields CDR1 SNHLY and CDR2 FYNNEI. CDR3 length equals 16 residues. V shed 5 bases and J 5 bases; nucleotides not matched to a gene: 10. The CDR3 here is CASSPPLGQGYQPQHF. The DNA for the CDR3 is TGTGCCAGCAGTCCTCCCCTGGGACAGGGCTATCAGCCCCAGCATTTT.

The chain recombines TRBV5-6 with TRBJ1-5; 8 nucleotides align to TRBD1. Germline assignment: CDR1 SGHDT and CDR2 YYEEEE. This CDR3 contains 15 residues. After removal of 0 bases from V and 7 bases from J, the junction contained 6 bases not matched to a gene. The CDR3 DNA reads TGTGCCAGCAGCTTGGCAGGACAGGGTAAACAGCCCCAGCATTTT. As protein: CASSLAGQGKQPQHF.

CDR3 DNA sequence: TGTGCCAGCAGTGAAGCGATACAGAACAATGAGCAGTTCTTC. Translation: CASSEAIQNNEQFF. This sequence joins TRBV6-1 and TRBJ2-1; D uncertain. The CDR3 loop spans 14 amino acids. Trimming took 0 bases from V and 5 from J, leaving 8 bases between them. Germline lookup yields CDR1 MNHNS and CDR2 SASEGT.